This T cell receptor beta chain was observed in a study of shared clonotypes between healthy human individuals. This clone turned up a few times. Its specificity is not known. The germline CDR1 and CDR2 sequences are ENHRY and SYGVKD. The CDR3 contains 14 residues. V was pared by 3 bases and J by 4 bases, with 10 bases between. General study findings and limits: Some clonotypes were shared by all four sorted-subset donors, while others were not shared. The non-shared ones had lower generation probabilities than the shared ones.

When replicate PCRs were run on sorted subsets, they used 200 ng DNA, about 30,000 T cell genomes. Profiling relied on immunoSEQ multiplex PCR, and the TCRdb table lists in-frame clones only, not all of them. In the table there are over a million clones, 75% to 80% of which are singletons. Healthy HIV-negative adults without recent acute infections or vaccinations served as donors. Naive CD45RA+ and memory CD45RA-negative subsets were split from CD4+ cells. The clonotype was recovered from a man between 18 and 35 years old in good health. Some clones in this sample may be carry-over from other donors' samples. The sample taken for sequencing was memory CD4+ T cells from PBMCs. Subset defined: CD45RA-negative fraction. The chain recombines TRBV10-3 with TRBJ1-5; D is ambiguous. The DNA of the CDR3 is TGTGCCATCAGTGAAGCAGGTTTGAATCAGCCCCAGCATTTT. This translates into CAISEAGLNQPQHF.